Described below is a single TCR beta chain sequence and its context. Its specificity is unknown. Both 60 Vbeta primers and 13 Jbeta primers went into the PCR. TCRdb's copy holds only in-frame clones and misses some; the assay was immunoSEQ multiplex PCR. This table holds some 180,000 clones, 80% found once. Donors likely had unrecorded immune exposures despite being nominally healthy when sampled. This entry is derived from a study of cytomegalovirus exposure and HLA in healthy donors. Study-wide findings and caveats: It was reportedly the case that the classifier diagnosed cytomegalovirus status with high specificity and sensitivity.

Per germline, CDR1 SGHRS and CDR2 YFSETQ. The CDR3 has 14 residues. V was clipped by 5 bases and J by 2 bases, with 11 bases between them. The TCR was taken from a girl aged 10-17 years in good health and CMV-seropositive. The V call is TRBV5-1, the J call TRBJ2-1; TRBD2 might be the D (6 bases). Sequenced input: PBMCs. In nucleotides, the CDR3 is TGCGCCAGCAGTCGGGACTTAGCCTACAATGAGCAGTTCTTC. Translating gives CASSRDLAYNEQFF.